This T cell receptor (beta chain) was sequenced in a study of shared clonotypes between healthy human individuals. Unmatched junction bases numbered 9, after V lost 6 bases and J lost 2 bases. CDR1 and CDR2 from the germline V gene are MNHEY and SMNVEV (reference sequence). CDR3 length: 16 residues. Partitioning of CD4+ cells yielded a CD45RA+ naive subset and a CD45RA-negative memory subset. Concerning this clone: Its target is not known.

Study conclusions and caveats: Clonotype sharing across donors was expected to vary with sequencing depth. Owing to a small donor count, the genetic and exposure-history diversity represented was limited. The study found lower generation probabilities in non-shared clonotypes than in those shared by all four donors.

Here immunoSEQ multiplex PCR was the method, and the copy in TCRdb shows in-frame clones only, minus some. Of more than 1 million clones listed, 78% were seen once; the top ten hold about 0.52%. This chain uses TRBV27 with TRBJ1-5; 8 nucleotides match TRBD1. The sequencing input was memory CD4+ T cells from PBMCs. This sample's subset: CD45RA-negative fraction. This TCR was sampled from a man aged 18 to 29 in good health. Some clones in this sample may be carry-over from other donors' samples. CDR3 sequence: CASRDRAHLGNQPQHF. For the CDR3, the DNA is TGTGCCAGCAGGGACAGGGCTCACTTAGGCAATCAGCCCCAGCATTTT.